The TCR beta chain under discussion was sequenced for a study of control samples from healthy donors and cancer patients. Using immunoSEQ multiplex PCR, the repertoire was profiled, and TCRdb retains in-frame clones only, with some absent. The top ten hold 3.2% of the sample, which has roughly 130,000 clones, about 88% seen once. Per the germline V gene, CDR1 is MDHEN and CDR2 is SYDVKM. The CDR3 extends over 15 amino acids. Trimming at V came to 1 base and at J to 8 bases, leaving 6 bases not matched to a gene. The sequence was collected from a man aged 45-65 years in good health. The chain links TRBV28 to TRBJ1-4, with 8 bases aligning to TRBD1. The sequencing input was blood. CDR3 protein: CASSLYDRGPEKLFF. DNA of the CDR3: TGTGCCAGCAGTTTATACGACAGGGGCCCCGAAAAACTGTTTTTT.